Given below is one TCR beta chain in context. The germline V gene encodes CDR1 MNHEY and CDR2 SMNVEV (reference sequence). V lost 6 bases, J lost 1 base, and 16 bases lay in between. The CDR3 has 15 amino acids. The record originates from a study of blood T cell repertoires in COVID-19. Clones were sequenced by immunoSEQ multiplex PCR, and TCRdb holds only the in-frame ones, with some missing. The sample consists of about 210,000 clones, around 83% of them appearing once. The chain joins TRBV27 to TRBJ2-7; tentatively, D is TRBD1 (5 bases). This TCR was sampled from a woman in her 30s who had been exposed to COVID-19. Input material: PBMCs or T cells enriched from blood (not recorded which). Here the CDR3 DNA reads TGTGCCAGCAGCCCTACTCCGACAGCTTCCTACGAGCAGTACTTC. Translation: CASSPTPTASYEQYF.